This entry lists 9 T cell receptor beta chains sequenced from one sample in a study of identical twins' blood T cells. TCRdb fed the 5' RACE reads into MiXCR, producing one record per CDR3 protein. The sample records a few hundred thousand distinct CDR3 sequences, 28% being singletons. Input material: PBMCs. All receptors derive from a woman aged 18-49 years in good health.

This clonotype was seen at least ten times. The gene calls are TRBV7-2 and TRBJ2-1; D is unclear. This CDR3 region has 11 residues. CDR1 is SGHTA, CDR2 FQGNSA, per germline. Trimming shortened V by 7 bases and J by 4 bases, and 5 bases separated the two germline ends. The CDR3 region has the DNA TGTGCCAGCAATGGGTACAATGAGCAGTTCTTC. Its translation is CASNGYNEQFF.

V usage is TRBV11-2 and J usage is TRBJ1-3; D not resolved. Germline CDR1 and CDR2: SGHAT and FQNNGV. Trimming pared 3 bases from V and 0 bases from J, leaving 15 bases between. The CDR3 length is 17 residues. CDR3 nucleotide sequence: TGTGCCAGCAGCTTCAGACAACCCGTCGACTCTGGAAACACCATATATTTT. Protein: CASSFRQPVDSGNTIYF.

This clonotype has a handful of counts. The rearrangement links TRBV15 to TRBJ1-1; D gene unclear. This CDR3 region has 13 residues. Trimming shortened V by 0 bases and J by 7 bases, and 9 bases separated the two germline ends. CDR1 is LNHNV, CDR2 YYDKDF, per germline (reference sequence). As DNA, the CDR3 is TGTGCCACCAGCAGAGATCGGAGGAATGAAGCTTTCTTT. It is translated as CATSRDRRNEAFF.

The chain employs TRBV20-1 and TRBJ2-2; 9 bases fit TRBD1. Trimming cost V 4 bases and J 6 bases; bases outside gene matches: 3. There are 13 residues in the CDR3. CDR1 and CDR2 (germline): DFQATT, SNEGSKA (reference sequence). This CDR3 reads CSAKGQGPGELFF. The CDR3 coding sequence is TGCAGTGCTAAGGGACAGGGTCCCGGGGAGCTGTTTTTT.

The rearrangement links TRBV20-1 to TRBJ1-2; no definite D call. Germline values: CDR1 DFQATT, CDR2 SNEGSKA (reference sequence). With 3 bases removed from V and 4 bases from J, the gap between germline ends came to 12 bases. The CDR3 runs 13 residues. CDR3 in DNA: TGCAGTGCTAGGGGAAGGTTTACCTATGGCTACACCTTC. Translation gives CSARGRFTYGYTF.

The chain employs TRBV9 and TRBJ1-5; no clear D gene. In germline, CDR1 is SGDLS, CDR2 YYNGEE. The CDR3 consists of 15 residues. The germline V and J ends were trimmed by 0 bases and 2 bases, with 9 bases remaining between them. This CDR3 reads CASSVGGNRNQPQHF. CDR3 nucleotide sequence: TGTGCCAGCAGCGTAGGGGGAAATCGCAATCAGCCCCAGCATTTT.

This sequence joins TRBV20-1 and TRBJ1-6; D is uncertain. Germline V gene sequence: CDR1 DFQATT, CDR2 SNEGSKA (reference sequence). The CDR3 extends over 16 amino acids. V lost 3 bases and J 0 bases, leaving 12 bases between the germline ends. CDR3 residues: CSARTMGSSYNSPLHF. The CDR3 bases are TGCAGTGCTAGGACGATGGGAAGCTCCTATAATTCACCCCTCCACTTT.

This chain joins TRBV11-3 and TRBJ2-7; D is unresolved. Trimming removed 0 bases at V and 6 bases at J, with 6 bases between. CDR3 size: 12 residues. The germline CDR1 and CDR2 sequences are SGHNT and YENEEA. CDR3 in amino acids: CASSLESIEQYF. CDR3 nucleotides: TGTGCCAGCAGCTTAGAGTCGATCGAGCAGTACTTC.

This clonotype was observed a handful of times. The chain is built from TRBV12-3 or TRBV12-4 and TRBJ2-2; D might be TRBD1 or TRBD2, each matching 5 bases. The CDR3 consists of 15 residues. Trimming removed 5 bases at V and 5 bases at J, with 15 bases between. This chain's CDR3 is CASSSPGRLTGELFF. CDR3 DNA: TGTGCCAGCAGTAGTCCGGGACGGTTGACCGGGGAGCTGTTTTTT.